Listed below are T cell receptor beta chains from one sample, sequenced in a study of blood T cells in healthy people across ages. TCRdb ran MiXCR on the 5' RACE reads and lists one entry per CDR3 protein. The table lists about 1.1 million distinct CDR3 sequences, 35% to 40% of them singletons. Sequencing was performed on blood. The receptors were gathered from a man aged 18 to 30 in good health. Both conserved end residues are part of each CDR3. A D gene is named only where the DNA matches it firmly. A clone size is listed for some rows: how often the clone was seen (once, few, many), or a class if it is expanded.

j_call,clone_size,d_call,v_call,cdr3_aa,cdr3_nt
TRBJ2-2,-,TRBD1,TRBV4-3,CASSQEPTGAGELFF,TGCGCCAGCAGCCAAGAGCCGACAGGGGCCGGGGAGCTGTTTTTT
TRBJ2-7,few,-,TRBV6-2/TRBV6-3,CASSYSGTLSYEQYF,TGTGCCAGCAGTTACTCAGGAACCCTTTCCTACGAGCAGTACTTC
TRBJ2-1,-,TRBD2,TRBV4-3,CASSPGTSGGSYEQFF,TGCGCCAGCAGCCCTGGGACTAGCGGGGGCTCCTATGAGCAGTTCTTC
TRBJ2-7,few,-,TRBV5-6,CASRVFDVFEDEQYF,TGTGCCAGCAGGGTGTTCGACGTATTTGAGGATGAGCAGTACTTC
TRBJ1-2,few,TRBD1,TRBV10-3,CATKGQGFGYTF,TGTGCCACCAAGGGACAGGGTTTTGGCTACACCTTC
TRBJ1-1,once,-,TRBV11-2,CASRADRLNTEAFF,TGTGCCAGCAGGGCAGACAGGTTGAACACTGAAGCTTTCTTT
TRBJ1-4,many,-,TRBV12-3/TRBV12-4,CASSSDRNRLFF,TGTGCCAGCAGTTCCGACCGAAACAGGCTGTTTTTT
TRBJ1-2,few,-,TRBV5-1,CASSNENYGYTF,TGCGCCAGCAGCAACGAGAACTATGGCTACACCTTC
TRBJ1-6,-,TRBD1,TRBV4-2,CAGSQGDSSNSPLHF,TGTGCCGGCAGCCAAGGGGACAGTTCTAATTCACCCCTCCACTTT
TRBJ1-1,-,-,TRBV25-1,CASSEQSMATEAFF,TGTGCCAGCAGTGAACAGTCCATGGCCACTGAAGCTTTCTTT
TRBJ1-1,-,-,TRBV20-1,CSAIRANTEAFF,TGCAGTGCTATCCGGGCGAACACTGAAGCTTTCTTT
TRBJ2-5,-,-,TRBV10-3,CAISGKGGGDFETQYF,TGTGCCATCAGTGGAAAGGGAGGGGGCGATTTCGAGACCCAGTACTTC
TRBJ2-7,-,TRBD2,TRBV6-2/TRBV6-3,CASSQRLAGGNEQYF,TGTGCCAGCAGCCAACGACTAGCGGGGGGCAATGAGCAGTACTTC
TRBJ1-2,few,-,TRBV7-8,CASSFQSYGSNYGYTF,TGTGCCAGCAGCTTTCAGTCGTACGGCTCTAACTATGGCTACACCTTC